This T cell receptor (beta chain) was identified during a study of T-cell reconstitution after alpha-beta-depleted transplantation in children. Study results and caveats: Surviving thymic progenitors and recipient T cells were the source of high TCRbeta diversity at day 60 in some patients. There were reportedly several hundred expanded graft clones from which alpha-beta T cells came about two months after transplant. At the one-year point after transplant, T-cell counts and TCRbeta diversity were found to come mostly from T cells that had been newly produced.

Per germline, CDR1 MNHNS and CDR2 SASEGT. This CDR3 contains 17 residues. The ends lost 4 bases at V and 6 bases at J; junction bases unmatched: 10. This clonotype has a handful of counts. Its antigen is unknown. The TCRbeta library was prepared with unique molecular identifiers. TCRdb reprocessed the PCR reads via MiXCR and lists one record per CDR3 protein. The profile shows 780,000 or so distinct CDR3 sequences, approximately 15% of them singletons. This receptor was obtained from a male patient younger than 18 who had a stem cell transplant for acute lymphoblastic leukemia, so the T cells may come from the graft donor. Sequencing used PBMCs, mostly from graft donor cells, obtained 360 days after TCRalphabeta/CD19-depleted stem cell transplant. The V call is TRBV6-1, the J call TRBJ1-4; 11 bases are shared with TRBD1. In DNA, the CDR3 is TGTGCCAGCAGTGCGACCGGGACAGGGGGTTTGTATGAAAAACTGTTTTTT. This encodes CASSATGTGGLYEKLFF.